This T cell receptor (beta chain) was documented in a study of graft-versus-host responses after intestinal transplantation. The data were produced by immunoSEQ multiplex PCR, yet TCRdb's version contains in-frame clones alone and is incomplete. Of about 16,000 clones listed, over 70% are singletons. Germline CDR1 and CDR2: MDHEN and SYDVKM. V gave up 3 bases and J gave up 5 bases, with 11 bases separating them. The CDR3 runs 14 residues. The genes are TRBV28 and TRBJ2-1, with D uncertain. The TCR originated in a human patient who received an intestinal transplant, so some T cells may come from the graft donor. The starting material was PBMCs, obtained approximately 110 days after intestinal transplant. For the CDR3, the DNA is TGTGCCAGCAGTTTCGGTCCGCGAGACAATGAGCAGTTCTTC. It translates to CASSFGPRDNEQFF.